These 28 T cell receptor beta chains were sequenced from one sample in a study of shared clonotypes between healthy human individuals. Profiling relied on immunoSEQ multiplex PCR, and the TCRdb table lists in-frame clones only, not all of them. Among some 1.5 million clones listed, roughly 97% were seen once. Sequencing was carried out using naive CD4+ T cells sorted from blood. The subset was: CD45RA+ positively selected. These receptors were collected from a man aged 25 to 40 in good health.

The rearrangement links TRBV11-2 to TRBJ2-1; either TRBD1 or TRBD2 may fit D (5 bases each). The CDR3 has 16 residues. V was cut by 6 bases and J by 8 bases, with 23 bases left in between. Germline CDR1 SGHAT, CDR2 FQNNGV. CDR3 nucleotides: TGTGCCAGCAGTTCAAACGGGACGAGGCTAATTCATGAGCAGTTCTTC. Translation gives CASSSNGTRLIHEQFF.

Here the CDR3 DNA reads TGTGCCAGCAGCCAGGGGGTAGGCGGGAGGGCCTACGAGCAGTACTTC. This codes for CASSQGVGGRAYEQYF. The rearrangement uses TRBV4-2 and TRBJ2-7; 9 bases line up with TRBD2. CDR1 is LGHNA, CDR2 YNFKEQ, per germline. CDR3 length: 16 amino acids. Trimming cost V 3 bases and J 2 bases; bases outside gene matches: 8.

This clone was observed a single time. The J gene is TRBJ2-2, the V gene TRBV6-1, with TRBD1 identical over 10 bases. CDR1 is MNHNS, CDR2 SASEGT, per germline. V gave up 6 bases and J gave up 5 bases; unmatched junction bases: 3. CDR3 length equals 14 residues. CDR3 DNA sequence: TGTGCCAGCAGAGGACAGGGGGGAACCGGGGAGCTGTTTTTT. As protein: CASRGQGGTGELFF.

The DNA for the CDR3 is TGCGCCAGCAGCCGAGCCTATGTCGAGACCCAGTACTTC. This codes for CASSRAYVETQYF. This sequence joins TRBV4-3 and TRBJ2-5; D not resolved. CDR1 and CDR2 from the germline V gene are LGHNA and YSLEER. The CDR3 spans 13 residues. V was pared by 4 bases and J by 5 bases, with 11 bases between.

The chain recombines TRBV5-1 with TRBJ2-7; 14 bases are shared with TRBD2. Looked up from germline, CDR1 is SGHRS and CDR2 is YFSETQ. The V and J ends lost 5 bases and 4 bases, in that order; junction bases with no gene match: 11. The CDR3 sequence is 17 residues long. CDR3 nucleotide sequence: TGCGCCAGCAGGGGACTAGCGGGAGAGGATTTGGAGTACGAGCAGTACTTC. Translated, it gives CASRGLAGEDLEYEQYF. Variable domain in full (rest from reference TRBV5-1 and TRBJ2-7): KAGVTQTPRYLIKTRGQQVTLSCSPISGHRSVSWYQQTPGQGLQFLFEYFSETQRNKGNFPGRFSGRQFSNSRSEMNVSTLELGDSALYLCASRGLAGEDLEYEQYFGPGTRLTVT.

The chain has TRBV29-1 and TRBJ2-7; 9 positions match TRBD1. Germline CDR1 reads SQVTM; CDR2 reads ANQGSEA. The V and J ends lost 4 bases and 2 bases, in that order; junction bases with no gene match: 9. The CDR3 is 15 residues long. The CDR3 DNA reads TGCAGCGTTGTTTTGGGGACAGGGAGGACCTACGAGCAGTACTTC. Translated, it gives CSVVLGTGRTYEQYF.

This chain uses TRBV7-2 with TRBJ2-7; 7 bases map to TRBD1. The V and J ends lost 3 bases and 7 bases, in that order; junction bases with no gene match: 12. The CDR3 is 15 residues long. Germline-derived CDR1 and CDR2 are SGHTA and FQGNSA. The CDR3 DNA reads TGTGCCAGCAGCTTCGGCTCAGACAGGGTGGGAGAGCAGTACTTC. Encoded protein: CASSFGSDRVGEQYF.

This chain uses TRBV10-3 with TRBJ2-1, with D unclear. This CDR3 region has 12 residues. Trimming removed 10 bases at V and 7 bases at J, with 14 bases between. Per germline, CDR1 ENHRY and CDR2 SYGVKD. The CDR3: CATGSASNEQFF. CDR3 in DNA: TGTGCCACTGGGTCGGCTAGTAATGAGCAGTTCTTC.

The rearrangement joins TRBV7-8 to TRBJ2-3, with 9 bases fitting TRBD1. The CDR3 contains 15 residues. The V and J ends lost 5 bases and 4 bases, in that order; junction bases with no gene match: 7. Germline V lookup: CDR1 SGHVS, CDR2 FQNEAQ. CDR3 sequence: CASSPGQGRADTQYF. In DNA form, the CDR3 reads TGTGCCAGCAGCCCAGGACAGGGGCGGGCAGATACGCAGTATTTT.

V usage is TRBV4-1 and J usage is TRBJ1-3, with D possibly matching TRBD1 (5 bases). V gave up 1 base and J gave up 0 bases, with 22 bases separating them. This CDR3 is 20 amino acids long. Germline lookup yields CDR1 MGHRA and CDR2 YSYEKL. DNA of the CDR3: TGCGCCAGCAGCCAAGTCCCCCAGGGAGACACACAGTTCTCTGGAAACACCATATATTTT. Its protein is CASSQVPQGDTQFSGNTIYF.

The chain joins TRBV18 to TRBJ2-7, with 7 bases matching TRBD1. J lost 1 base, V lost 3 bases, and 9 bases had no gene match. The germline gives CDR1 KGHSH, CDR2 LQKENI. CDR3 length equals 16 residues. The CDR3 nucleotides read TGTGCCAGCTCACCGGGACAGACGGTCTGGTCCTACGAGCAGTACTTC. As protein: CASSPGQTVWSYEQYF.

This clone was seen once. DNA for the CDR3: TGTGCCTGGAGTTCTTATCAGGGGGTTGTTGGTCAGCCCCAGCATTTT. Its translation: CAWSSYQGVVGQPQHF. This chain links TRBV30 with TRBJ1-5; 7 bases map to TRBD1. With 2 bases clipped from V and 6 bases from J, the junction kept 13 bases outside the gene matches. The CDR3 totals 16 residues. Germline lookup yields CDR1 GTSNPN and CDR2 SVGIG (reference sequence).

The V call is TRBV10-1, the J call TRBJ2-3, with D possibly matching TRBD2 (6 bases). The CDR3 runs 14 residues. V was shortened by 6 bases and J by 5 bases, with 15 bases between the two germline ends. Germline CDR1 reads WNHNN; CDR2 reads SYGVQD (reference sequence). The chain's CDR3 is CASRPVVGGDTQYF. CDR3 DNA sequence: TGCGCCAGCAGACCCGTCGTCGGGGGAGATACGCAGTATTTT.

The gene calls are TRBV13 and TRBJ2-5, with D uncertain. Trimming removed 6 bases from V and 3 bases from J, with 20 bases in between. The CDR3 has 16 residues. The germline gives CDR1 PRHDT, CDR2 FYEKMQ (reference sequence). DNA of the CDR3: TGTGCCAGCAGTCCAAGTCAGACCGGGTTTAAAGAGACCCAGTACTTC. It translates to CASSPSQTGFKETQYF.

The chain couples TRBV5-1 to TRBJ2-3, with a weak D call TRBD1 (6 bases). From germline, CDR1 is SGHRS and CDR2 YFSETQ. The CDR3 consists of 15 residues. V dropped 4 bases and J dropped 2 bases, with 14 bases sitting between them. CDR3 in amino acids: CASSHRGQYTDTQYF. The CDR3 DNA sequence: TGCGCCAGCAGCCACCGCGGACAGTACACAGATACGCAGTATTTT. Complete variable domain (other parts from reference TRBV5-1 and TRBJ2-3): KAGVTQTPRYLIKTRGQQVTLSCSPISGHRSVSWYQQTPGQGLQFLFEYFSETQRNKGNFPGRFSGRQFSNSRSEMNVSTLELGDSALYLCASSHRGQYTDTQYFGPGTRLTVL.

The chain links TRBV10-3 to TRBJ2-7; 9 positions match TRBD2. This CDR3 spans 14 amino acids. The V gene end was trimmed by 7 bases and the J gene end by 7 bases; junction bases not matched to a gene: 11. CDR1 and CDR2 (germline): ENHRY, SYGVKD. CDR3 in DNA: TGTGCCATCACTAGGCGGGAGGGCCCTGGGGAGCAGTACTTC. This sequence encodes CAITRREGPGEQYF.

V is TRBV19 and J is TRBJ2-3; 14 nucleotides line up with TRBD2. Unmatched junction bases numbered 12, after V lost 3 bases and J lost 4 bases. Germline V CDR1 and CDR2: LNHDA, SQIVND (reference sequence). This CDR3 spans 19 amino acids. The CDR3, as DNA: TGTGCCAGTAGTATCTCCCGCTCCGGGACTAGCGGGAGCGCAGATACGCAGTATTTT. Translation gives CASSISRSGTSGSADTQYF.

The J gene is TRBJ2-3, the V gene TRBV6-5, with 8 bases matching TRBD1. The CDR3 covers 13 residues. Per the germline V gene, CDR1 is MNHEY and CDR2 is SVGAGI. V lost 4 bases to trimming and J lost 5 bases; unmatched junction nucleotides: 2. The CDR3, as DNA: TGTGCCAGCAGTTTAGGACAGGGAGATACGCAGTATTTT. Translated: CASSLGQGDTQYF.

This clone is a singleton in its sample. This chain connects TRBV7-8 to TRBJ2-7, with 7 nucleotides matching TRBD2. CDR3 size: 15 residues. CDR1 is SGHVS and CDR2 is FQNEAQ in the germline V gene. Unmatched junction bases numbered 10, after V lost 5 bases and J lost 3 bases. The chain's CDR3 is CASSPGLGPYYEQYF. As DNA, the CDR3 is TGTGCCAGCAGCCCAGGACTAGGGCCCTACTACGAGCAGTACTTC. Based on the CDR3 plus reference TRBV7-8 and TRBJ2-7, the full variable domain is GAGVSQSPRYKVAKRGQDVALRCDPISGHVSLFWYQQALGQGPEFLTYFQNEAQLDKSGLPSDRFFAERPEGSVSTLKIQRTQQEDSAVYLCASSPGLGPYYEQYFGPGTRLTVT.

This sequence joins TRBV7-2 and TRBJ2-3; D is perhaps TRBD2 (7 bases). The CDR3 extends over 16 amino acids. The germline V gene has CDR1 SGHTA and CDR2 FQGNSA. V was shortened by 0 bases and J by 5 bases, with 15 bases between the two germline ends. The CDR3 is CASSLAGGGEGDTQYF. The CDR3 nucleotides read TGTGCCAGCAGCTTAGCGGGCGGGGGCGAGGGAGATACGCAGTATTTT.

The chain uses TRBV18 and TRBJ1-5; perhaps TRBD1 as D (6 bases). V lost 6 bases, J lost 2 bases, and 17 bases lay in between. Germline V gene lookup returns CDR1 KGHSH and CDR2 LQKENI. The length of the CDR3 is 16 residues. CDR3 in DNA: TGTGCCAGCTCTTCTCAGGGGAAAGTGGGCAATCAGCCCCAGCATTTT. It is translated as CASSSQGKVGNQPQHF.

The chain's CDR3 is CASSPRTFYKQETQYF. Here the CDR3 DNA reads TGTGCCAGCAGCCCAAGAACATTCTACAAGCAAGAGACCCAGTACTTC. The chain uses TRBV14 and TRBJ2-5, with unresolved D. V lost 4 bases, J lost 2 bases, and 17 bases lay in between. This CDR3 is built from 16 residues. Germline loops: CDR1 SGHDN, CDR2 FVKESK. The entire variable domain, with the rest obtained from reference TRBV14 and TRBJ2-5, is as follows: EAGVTQFPSHSVIEKGQTVTLRCDPISGHDNLYWYRRVMGKEIKFLLHFVKESKQDESGMPNNRFLAERTGGTYSTLKVQPAELEDSGVYFCASSPRTFYKQETQYFGPGTRLLVL.

The chain has TRBV19 and TRBJ2-7; 11 nucleotides line up with TRBD2. The trim removed 9 bases at V and 1 base at J, leaving 8 bases unmatched. There are 15 residues in the CDR3. Germline V lookup: CDR1 LNHDA, CDR2 SQIVND (reference sequence). The CDR3 here is CASTLAGGGSYEQYF. The CDR3 nucleotides are TGTGCCAGCACCCTAGCGGGAGGAGGGTCCTACGAGCAGTACTTC.

This rearrangement joins TRBV5-1 to TRBJ1-2; maybe TRBD1 (6 bases). The germline V and J ends were trimmed by 2 bases and 6 bases, with 23 bases remaining between them. Germline V gene data show CDR1 as SGHRS and CDR2 as YFSETQ. This CDR3 contains 17 residues. The CDR3 is CASSFRGDKPRGDGYTF. The DNA of the CDR3 is TGCGCCAGCAGCTTCCGCGGGGACAAACCTCGCGGCGATGGCTACACCTTC. The complete variable domain, with remaining parts taken from reference TRBV5-1 and TRBJ1-2, reads KAGVTQTPRYLIKTRGQQVTLSCSPISGHRSVSWYQQTPGQGLQFLFEYFSETQRNKGNFPGRFSGRQFSNSRSEMNVSTLELGDSALYLCASSFRGDKPRGDGYTFGSGTRLTVV.

The chain joins TRBV6-1 to TRBJ1-1; 7 bases map to TRBD1. The CDR3 loop spans 13 amino acids. With V trimmed by 7 bases and J by 10 bases, 12 bases remained unmatched. Germline CDR1 reads MNHNS; CDR2 reads SASEGT. Here the CDR3 reads CASTPDRVNGAFF. In DNA, the CDR3 is TGTGCCAGCACCCCCGACAGGGTGAATGGAGCTTTCTTT.

The chain links TRBV5-1 to TRBJ2-1; TRBD2 aligns across 10 bases. Germline V gene data show CDR1 as SGHRS and CDR2 as YFSETQ. J lost 1 base, V lost 4 bases, and 8 bases had no gene match. The CDR3 has 17 amino acids. This CDR3 reads CASSGSSGSTSYNEQFF. The CDR3 DNA follows: TGCGCCAGCAGCGGATCTAGCGGGAGTACGTCCTACAATGAGCAGTTCTTC.

This chain uses TRBV5-4 with TRBJ2-2; possible D gene TRBD2, 6 bases. The CDR3 covers 15 residues. V lost 5 bases and J lost 2, with 13 bases in between. CDR1 is SGHNT, CDR2 YYREEE, per germline (reference sequence). In nucleotides, the CDR3 is TGTGCCAGCAGGCCCCTGGGGGGTAACACCGGGGAGCTGTTTTTT. The encoded protein is CASRPLGGNTGELFF.

As for this clone: Distinct nucleotide sequences in the sample also encode this CDR3. This chain uses TRBV28 with TRBJ2-7; the D is unclear. V lost 4 bases to trimming and J lost 1 base, with 8 bases between them. This CDR3 has 13 residues. CDR1 is MDHEN and CDR2 is SYDVKM in the germline V gene. CDR3 bases: TGTGCCAGCAGTTCCGGTGGGTCCTACGAGCAGTACTTC. It specifies CASSSGGSYEQYF.